This TCR beta chain was captured in a study of PD-1 blockade in classical Hodgkin lymphoma. Time point reported: cycle 4 day 1 (C4D1), after 6 weeks of nivolumab. All trial patients relapsed after autologous stem cell transplantation. After PBMCs were thawed, their CD8+ T cells were isolated by magnetic negative selection. The CDR3 runs to 14 residues. Per germline, CDR1 MDHEN and CDR2 SYDVKM. The junction had 4 bases not matched to a gene; V was cut back by 5 bases and J by 1 base. Sequenced by immunoSEQ multiplex PCR; TCRdb stores in-frame clones only, minus some. The profile shows 2,500 to 3,500 clones, about 69% of them singletons.

The V gene is TRBV28, the J gene TRBJ2-7, with 8 bases aligning to TRBD1. Material: CD8+ T cells from blood, obtained before the fourth cycle of nivolumab. The receptor was isolated from a human donor with classical Hodgkin lymphoma. This CDR3 reads CASSPGQESYEQYF. DNA for the CDR3: TGTGCCAGCAGTCCGGGACAGGAGTCCTACGAGCAGTACTTC.